This is a list of T cell receptor beta chains from one sample in a study of blood T cells in healthy people across ages. From the 5' RACE reads, TCRdb called clonotypes with MiXCR, one entry per CDR3 protein. The table has some 640,000 distinct CDR3 sequences, 49% seen once. Sequencing was done on a sample of blood. The receptors originated from an older woman in good health. CDR3s include the opening cysteine and the closing phenylalanine or tryptophan. D genes are given only for firm matches. Size is stated for part of the rows, as once, few or many counts, or as a class when the clone is expanded.

. | . | TRBJ2-3 | TRBV5-6 | CASSFEADTQYF | TGTGCCAGCAGCTTTGAGGCAGATACGCAGTATTTT
. | few | TRBJ2-7 | TRBV6-2/TRBV6-3 | CASSYSSPDFSYEQYF | TGTGCCAGCAGTTACTCGTCCCCGGACTTCTCCTACGAGCAGTACTTC
. | few | TRBJ2-7 | TRBV4-3 | CASSPGTIGYEQYF | TGCGCCAGCAGCCCTGGGACAATTGGCTACGAGCAGTACTTC
. | . | TRBJ2-7 | TRBV20-1 | CSASGDPYEQYF | TGCAGTGCTAGTGGAGATCCCTACGAGCAGTACTTC
. | . | TRBJ1-1 | TRBV29-1 | CSVVGGRNTEAFF | TGCAGCGTTGTGGGAGGCCGGAACACTGAAGCTTTCTTT
TRBD1 | few | TRBJ2-3 | TRBV24-1 | CATSDLGDREPQYF | TGTGCCACCAGTGATTTGGGAGACAGGGAGCCCCAGTATTTT
. | many | TRBJ2-3 | TRBV11-2 | CASSSYTDTQYF | TGTGCCAGCAGCTCCTACACAGATACGCAGTATTTT
. | . | TRBJ2-1 | TRBV5-1 | CASGTEGGYNEQFF | TGCGCCAGCGGGACGGAGGGCGGCTACAATGAGCAGTTCTTC
TRBD1 | . | TRBJ2-5 | TRBV6-2/TRBV6-3 | CASSYSGQGFRGTQYF | TGTGCCAGCAGTTACTCGGGACAGGGATTTCGAGGGACCCAGTACTTC
. | . | TRBJ1-2 | TRBV7-2 | CASSLGLTANYGYTF | TGTGCCAGCAGCTTAGGTCTAACAGCTAACTATGGCTACACCTTC
TRBD2 | . | TRBJ2-1 | TRBV27 | CASSPILSGVFHEQFF | TGTGCCAGCAGTCCAATACTTAGCGGGGTTTTCCATGAGCAGTTCTTC
TRBD1 | . | TRBJ1-1 | TRBV28 | CASSAGQGAEAFF | TGTGCCAGCAGCGCCGGACAGGGCGCTGAAGCTTTCTTT
. | . | TRBJ2-1 | TRBV5-1 | CASSRRTEYNEQFF | TGCGCCAGCAGCCGCAGGACAGAATACAATGAGCAGTTCTTC
. | . | TRBJ1-2 | TRBV11-2 | CASSLEGRQINYGYTF | TGTGCCAGCAGCTTAGAGGGTCGACAAATTAACTATGGCTACACCTTC
TRBD1 | . | TRBJ2-3 | TRBV20-1 | CSASPSGQATDTQYF | TGCAGTGCTTCCCCCTCGGGACAGGCCACAGATACGCAGTATTTT
. | few | TRBJ1-1 | TRBV20-1 | CSASRDTNTEAFF | TGCAGTGCTAGCCGGGACACGAACACTGAAGCTTTCTTT
TRBD2 | . | TRBJ2-1 | TRBV20-1 | CSSGTITMRQFF | TGCAGCAGCGGGACTATCACAATGAGGCAGTTCTTC
TRBD1 | . | TRBJ2-4 | TRBV7-2 | CASSWGQGRELEQYF | TGTGCCAGCAGCTGGGGACAGGGGAGGGAATTGGAGCAGTACTTC
TRBD1 | . | TRBJ1-1 | TRBV4-3 | CASSQGSADRGTAEAFF | TGCGCCAGCAGCCAAGGGTCAGCAGACAGGGGGACGGCTGAAGCTTTCTTT
TRBD1 | once | TRBJ2-3 | TRBV9 | CASSGTGISYYTDTQYF | TGTGCCAGCAGCGGGACAGGCATCTCCTACTACACAGATACGCAGTATTTT
. | . | TRBJ1-6 | TRBV20-1 | CSARSDYNSPLHF | TGCAGTGCCCGCTCGGACTATAATTCACCCCTCCACTTT
. | few | TRBJ1-6 | TRBV7-2 | CASSPRQNSPLHF | TGTGCCAGCAGCCCGAGACAGAATTCACCCCTCCACTTT
. | . | TRBJ1-2 | TRBV12-3/TRBV12-4 | CASSLRIFNYGYTF | TGTGCCAGCAGCTTACGGATCTTTAACTATGGCTACACCTTC
. | . | TRBJ2-1 | TRBV7-3 | CASSFRGTYNEQFF | TGTGCCAGCAGCTTCCGGGGGACCTACAATGAGCAGTTCTTC
. | . | TRBJ2-5 | TRBV29-1 | CSVTQGGETQYF | TGCAGCGTTACCCAGGGTGGGGAGACCCAGTACTTC
. | . | TRBJ1-6 | TRBV28 | CASGLGVKASPLHF | TGTGCCAGCGGACTGGGAGTTAAAGCTTCACCCCTCCACTTT
TRBD1 | . | TRBJ2-5 | TRBV5-6 | CASRVTGTAEEQYF | TGTGCCAGCAGGGTGACAGGGACGGCGGAAGAGCAGTACTTC
TRBD1 | few | TRBJ2-7 | TRBV5-1 | CASSATTGVVYEQYF | TGCGCCAGCAGCGCCACGACAGGGGTCGTCTACGAGCAGTACTTC
. | few | TRBJ2-6 | TRBV10-3 | CAIGEGWRSGANVLTF | TGTGCCATCGGGGAAGGGTGGCGCTCTGGGGCCAACGTCCTGACTTTC
. | . | TRBJ2-5 | TRBV28 | CASSPVGLIQETQYF | TGTGCCAGCAGTCCGGTCGGACTGATACAAGAGACCCAGTACTTC
. | . | TRBJ2-7 | TRBV4-2 | CASSPQRLDYEQYF | TGTGCCAGCAGCCCACAGAGGCTTGACTACGAGCAGTACTTC
. | . | TRBJ1-4 | TRBV5-1 | CASSSYAGANEKLFF | TGCGCCAGCAGTTCCTATGCGGGGGCTAATGAAAAACTGTTTTTT
TRBD1 | . | TRBJ1-6 | TRBV7-2 | CASSLGGGTGGNSPLHF | TGTGCCAGCAGCTTAGGGGGGGGGACAGGGGGTAATTCACCCCTCCACTTT
TRBD1 | . | TRBJ1-1 | TRBV29-1 | CSVGSTGGDEAFF | TGCAGCGTTGGGTCGACAGGGGGTGATGAAGCTTTCTTT
TRBD1 | few | TRBJ2-7 | TRBV6-5 | CASSAGQGLYEQYF | TGTGCCAGCAGTGCGGGACAGGGGCTCTACGAGCAGTACTTC
. | few | TRBJ1-4 | TRBV3-1 | CASSQWGPNEKLFF | TGTGCCAGCAGCCAATGGGGGCCTAATGAAAAACTGTTTTTT
. | . | TRBJ2-3 | TRBV29-1 | CSVGLTTDTQYF | TGCAGCGTTGGCCTTACCACAGATACGCAGTATTTT
. | few | TRBJ2-3 | TRBV4-2 | CASSQDVSGAGDTQYF | TGTGCCAGCAGCCAAGATGTTAGCGGAGCTGGAGATACGCAGTATTTT
TRBD2 | once | TRBJ2-7 | TRBV29-1 | CSVVGVPGLAGGSYEQYF | TGCAGCGTTGTGGGGGTTCCGGGACTAGCGGGAGGCTCCTACGAGCAGTACTTC
TRBD1 | many | TRBJ1-6 | TRBV20-1 | CSARANRGNNSPLHF | TGCAGTGCTAGAGCCAACAGGGGAAATAATTCACCCCTCCACTTT
. | . | TRBJ1-1 | TRBV2 | CASSAQGMRDTEAFF | TGTGCCAGCAGTGCCCAGGGCATGCGGGACACTGAAGCTTTCTTT
. | . | TRBJ1-1 | TRBV6-2/TRBV6-3 | CASTYAGTNTEAFF | TGTGCCAGCACCTACGCGGGGACGAACACTGAAGCTTTCTTT
. | few | TRBJ1-1 | TRBV4-3 | CASSPRDGGNTEAFF | TGCGCCAGCAGCCCCCGGGACGGGGGGAACACTGAAGCTTTCTTT
TRBD2 | . | TRBJ2-1 | TRBV11-2 | CASKGLAGSVYNEQFF | TGTGCCAGCAAAGGACTAGCGGGGTCCGTTTACAATGAGCAGTTCTTC
TRBD2 | . | TRBJ2-5 | TRBV9 | CASSAREGLEETQYF | TGTGCCAGCAGCGCGAGGGAGGGACTGGAAGAGACCCAGTACTTC
. | . | TRBJ2-7 | TRBV20-1 | CSAGRYWDYEQYF | TGCAGTGCAGGGAGGTACTGGGACTACGAGCAGTACTTC
. | few | TRBJ2-7 | TRBV20-1 | CSASPGTHEQYF | TGCAGTGCTAGCCCCGGGACACACGAGCAGTACTTC
. | . | TRBJ1-2 | TRBV3-1 | CASSQERSGFGGYTF | TGTGCCAGCAGCCAAGAAAGAAGTGGTTTTGGAGGCTACACCTTC
TRBD2 | . | TRBJ2-5 | TRBV7-2 | CASSHGLAGDPIQETQYF | TGTGCCAGCAGCCATGGACTAGCGGGAGACCCCATCCAAGAGACCCAGTACTTC
. | . | TRBJ2-7 | TRBV20-1 | CSSYSKRGSYEQYF | TGCAGTTCTTACTCCAAACGGGGCTCCTACGAGCAGTACTTC
TRBD1 | few | TRBJ1-6 | TRBV28 | CASKGQGISPLHF | TGTGCCAGCAAAGGACAGGGGATTTCACCCCTCCACTTT
. | few | TRBJ1-2 | TRBV20-1 | CSPDSPNYGYTF | TGCAGTCCGGACAGTCCTAACTATGGCTACACCTTC
. | . | TRBJ2-1 | TRBV27 | CACSPSGKGYNEQFF | TGTGCCTGCAGTCCGAGTGGGAAGGGGTACAATGAGCAGTTCTTC
TRBD2 | . | TRBJ2-4 | TRBV7-9 | CASSFALGTSGNIQYF | TGTGCCAGCAGCTTTGCCCTTGGGACTAGCGGGAACATTCAGTACTTC
TRBD2 | . | TRBJ2-1 | TRBV25-1 | CASSGAGGWDEQFF | TGTGCCAGCAGTGGAGCGGGAGGGTGGGATGAGCAGTTCTTC
TRBD2 | many | TRBJ2-1 | TRBV20-1 | CSARPSGRNEQFF | TGCAGTGCTAGACCTAGCGGGAGAAATGAGCAGTTCTTC
. | . | TRBJ2-7 | TRBV7-2 | CASSPQVGSYEQYF | TGTGCCAGCAGCCCTCAGGTAGGCTCCTACGAGCAGTACTTC
. | . | TRBJ2-7 | TRBV5-6 | CASSFLRGTYEQYF | TGTGCCAGCAGCTTTTTACGGGGCACCTACGAGCAGTACTTC
. | few | TRBJ2-5 | TRBV20-1 | CSARQGFETQYF | TGCAGTGCTAGACAGGGTTTTGAGACCCAGTACTTC
TRBD2 | . | TRBJ2-2 | TRBV10-3 | CAISLASGTDTGELFF | TGTGCCATCAGCCTTGCTAGCGGGACCGACACCGGGGAGCTGTTTTTT